This TCR beta chain was profiled in a study of blood T cell repertoires in COVID-19. Looking at the study overall: Sources were T cells, B-cell-depleted T cells, or PBMCs; the material itself was cDNA or gDNA.

The CDR3 covers 16 residues. Looked up from germline, CDR1 is SGHDN and CDR2 is FVKESK. V shed 2 bases, J shed 8 bases, and the junction held 13 bases outside the gene matches. In its sample, this clone was seen a few times. Methods used by the authors: Reference gene primer amplification gave nucleated cell count estimates. Method: immunoSEQ multiplex PCR; TCRdb's copy keeps in-frame clones and lacks some. Clone size and the V and J calls come from that table; the DNA yielded D and trimming. The data hold tens of thousands of clones, with approximately 87% observed a single time. The sample was peripheral blood. The chain is built from TRBV14 and TRBJ1-1; 8 nucleotides agree with TRBD1. The receptor was isolated from a human donor in a cohort sampled during active COVID-19. CDR3 sequence: CASSQSRTGRPFEAFF. CDR3 nucleotides: TGTGCCAGCAGCCAATCCCGGACAGGGAGACCTTTCGAAGCTTTCTTT.